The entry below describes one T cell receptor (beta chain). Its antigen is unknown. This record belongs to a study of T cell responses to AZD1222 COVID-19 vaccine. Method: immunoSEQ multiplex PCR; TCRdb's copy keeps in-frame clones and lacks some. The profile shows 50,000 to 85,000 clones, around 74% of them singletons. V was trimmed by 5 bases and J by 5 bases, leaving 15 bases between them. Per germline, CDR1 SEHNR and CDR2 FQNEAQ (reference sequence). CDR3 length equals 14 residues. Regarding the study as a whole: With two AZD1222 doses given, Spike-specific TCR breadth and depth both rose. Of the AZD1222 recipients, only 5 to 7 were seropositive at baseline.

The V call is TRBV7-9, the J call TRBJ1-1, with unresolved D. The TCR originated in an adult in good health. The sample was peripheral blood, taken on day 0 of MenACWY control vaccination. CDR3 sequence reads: CASSRPEGGTEAFF. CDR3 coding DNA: TGTGCCAGCAGCCGACCGGAGGGAGGGACTGAAGCTTTCTTT.